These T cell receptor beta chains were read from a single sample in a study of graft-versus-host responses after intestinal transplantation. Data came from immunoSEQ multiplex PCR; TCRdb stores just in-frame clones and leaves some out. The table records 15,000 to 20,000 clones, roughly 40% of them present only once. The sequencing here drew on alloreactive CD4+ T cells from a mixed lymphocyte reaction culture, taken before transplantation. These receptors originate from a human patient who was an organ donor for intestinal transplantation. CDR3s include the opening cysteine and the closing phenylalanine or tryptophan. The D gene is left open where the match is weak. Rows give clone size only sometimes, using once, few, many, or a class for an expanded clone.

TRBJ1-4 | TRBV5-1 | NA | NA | CASKREPYGSATNEKLFF | TGCGCCAGCAAGCGGGAGCCCTACGGGTCTGCAACTAATGAAAAACTGTTTTTT
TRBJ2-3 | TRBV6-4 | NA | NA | CASSDSDTQYF | TGTGCCAGCAGTGATTCAGATACGCAGTATTTT
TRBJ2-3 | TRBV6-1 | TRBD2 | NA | CASSEIVSGRPNRRYF | TGTGCCAGCAGTGAAATTGTTAGCGGGAGGCCTAACAGACGGTATTTT
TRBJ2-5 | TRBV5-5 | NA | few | CASSSVGSTETQYF | TGTGCCAGCAGCTCGGTCGGGAGTACAGAGACCCAGTACTTC
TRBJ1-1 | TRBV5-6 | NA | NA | CASSFGRLNTEAFF | TGTGCCAGCAGCTTCGGACGCTTGAACACTGAAGCTTTCTTT
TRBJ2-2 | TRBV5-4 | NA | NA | CASSLSVTGELFF | TGTGCCAGCAGCTTATCGGTTACCGGGGAGCTGTTTTTT
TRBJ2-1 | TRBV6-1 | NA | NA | CASSGRVYNEQFF | TGTGCCAGCAGTGGCAGGGTTTACAATGAGCAGTTCTTC
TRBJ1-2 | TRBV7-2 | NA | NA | CASSLGIRWGLGYGYTF | TGTGCCAGCAGCTTAGGAATCCGGTGGGGTCTAGGCTATGGCTACACCTTC
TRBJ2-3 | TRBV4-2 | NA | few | CASSQVWGSTDTQYF | TGTGCCAGCAGCCAAGTATGGGGGAGCACAGATACGCAGTATTTT
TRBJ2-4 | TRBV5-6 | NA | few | CASSLIRDSAKNIQYF | TGTGCCAGCAGCTTGATCCGAGACTCAGCCAAAAACATTCAGTACTTC
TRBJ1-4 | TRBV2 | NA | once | CASSENRSGKLFF | TGTGCCAGCAGTGAAAACAGGTCAGGAAAACTGTTTTTT
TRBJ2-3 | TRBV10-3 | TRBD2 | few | CAIGLAGTDTQYF | TGTGCCATCGGACTAGCGGGCACAGATACGCAGTATTTT
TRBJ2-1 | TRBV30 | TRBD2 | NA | CAWSEVGSGRYNEQFF | TGTGCCTGGAGTGAGGTCGGTAGCGGGAGGTACAATGAGCAGTTCTTC